The 13 T cell receptor beta chains given below trace back to one sample, sequenced in a study of metastatic and nonmetastatic thyroid tumors. MiXCR reprocessed the PCR reads for TCRdb. Among around 35,000 clones listed, about a sixth were seen once. All patients were treatment-naive before thyroid surgery. Sequencing was performed on blood. The receptors stem from a female donor with papillary thyroid cancer or a benign thyroid nodule (not recorded which). Some clones in this sample may be carry-over from other donors' samples.

This chain uses TRBV6-6 with TRBJ1-6; D unresolved. The germline gives CDR1 MNHNY, CDR2 SVGAGI (reference sequence). The CDR3 length is 16 residues. V was trimmed by 0 bases and J by 7 bases, leaving 13 bases between them. For the CDR3, the DNA is TGTGCCAGCAGTTACTCCTCGGACTTCTGGAATTCACCCCTCCACTTT. The encoded protein is CASSYSSDFWNSPLHF.

In its sample, this clone was seen many times. The J gene is TRBJ2-1, the V gene TRBV11-2; unclear D gene. V lost 5 bases and J lost 5, with 7 bases in between. The CDR3 is 12 residues long. Looked up from germline, CDR1 is SGHAT and CDR2 is FQNNGV. DNA for the CDR3: TGTGCCAGCAGCCCAACAGACAATGAGCAGTTCTTC. It codes for CASSPTDNEQFF.

The sample holds many counts of this clone. V is TRBV10-3 and J is TRBJ2-5, with 10 bases that match TRBD2. V lost 4 bases, J lost 4 bases, and 6 bases stayed unmatched. This CDR3 contains 15 residues. CDR1 and CDR2 from the germline V gene are ENHRY and SYGVKD. CDR3 protein: CAISGTSGRGETQYF. The CDR3 DNA reads TGTGCCATCAGTGGGACCAGCGGGAGGGGAGAGACCCAGTACTTC.

In the case of this clone: One end of the junction is discordant with germline, which a read error may explain. The chain carries TRBV11-2 and TRBJ1-2; TRBD1 aligns across 10 bases. Germline V gene data show CDR1 as SGHAT and CDR2 as FQNNGV. The CDR3 spans 16 residues. In nucleotides, the CDR3 is TGTGCCAGCATCCCCCGGAGGGACAGGGGTAACCATGGCTACACCTTC. This encodes CASIPRRDRGNHGYTF.

For this clone: A much more abundant neighbour one base away suggests this may be a read error. The chain's CDR3 is CTSRSTGYTGELFF. Written as DNA, the CDR3 is TGTACCAGCAGAAGTACAGGGTACACCGGGGAGCTGTTTTTT. This chain joins TRBV6-1 and TRBJ2-2; the D gene is possibly TRBD1 (6 bases). Looked up from germline, CDR1 is MNHNS and CDR2 is SASEGT. The length of the CDR3 is 14 residues.

This clone has at least ten counts. The genes are TRBV18 and TRBJ1-4, with TRBD1 identical over 7 bases. The CDR3 length is 15 residues. After removal of 2 bases from V and 8 bases from J, the junction contained 8 bases not matched to a gene. CDR1 and CDR2 (germline): KGHSH, LQKENI. CDR3 sequence reads: CASSPRQGASEKLFF. The CDR3 DNA sequence: TGTGCCAGCTCACCAAGACAGGGCGCGTCGGAAAAACTGTTTTTT.

This clone has only a few counts. The V call is TRBV2, the J call TRBJ1-2; no firm D call. The CDR3 contains 13 residues. Trimming took off 7 bases at V and 8 bases at J, with 17 bases between the two ends. The germline gives CDR1 SNHLY, CDR2 FYNNEI. In DNA, the CDR3 is TGTGCCAGCAATTATCTGGGGAAAGGGGGCTACACCTTC. Translated, it gives CASNYLGKGGYTF.

This clone was observed at least ten times. V is TRBV11-3 and J is TRBJ2-7; D is unclear. Trimming removed 2 bases at V and 5 bases at J, with 7 bases between. Germline V gives CDR1 SGHNT, CDR2 YENEEA. The CDR3 is 12 residues long. CDR3 coding DNA: TGTGCCAGCAGCTTACAGGTAAACGAGCAGTACTTC. Protein sequence: CASSLQVNEQYF.

This clone was recorded many times. V and J are TRBV12-3 or TRBV12-4 and TRBJ1-6; D is uncertain. V was cut by 3 bases and J by 7 bases, with 7 bases left in between. The CDR3 has 13 amino acids. In DNA, the CDR3 is TGTGCCAGCAGTTTGGAGATGAATTCACCCCTCCACTTT. Translation gives CASSLEMNSPLHF.

In this sample, this clone turned up many times. V and J are TRBV7-9 and TRBJ2-5, with 9 bases fitting TRBD1. The CDR3 has 16 amino acids. The V gene's germline CDR1 is SEHNR and CDR2 FQNEAQ (reference sequence). Trimming took 3 bases from V and 4 from J; bases not matched to a gene: 9. The CDR3 reads CASSLENGQGPETQYF. Here the CDR3 DNA reads TGTGCCAGCAGCTTGGAGAACGGACAGGGGCCAGAGACCCAGTACTTC.

This clone was counted ten times or more. The chain has TRBV29-1 and TRBJ2-7; TRBD1 might be the D (5 bases). CDR1 is SQVTM, CDR2 ANQGSEA, per germline. The germline V and J ends were trimmed by 5 bases and 3 bases, with 11 bases remaining between them. This CDR3 contains 12 residues. For the CDR3, the DNA is TGCAGCGTTAGGGGCGTGAACTACGAGCAGTACTTC. Translating gives CSVRGVNYEQYF.

The sample holds many counts of this clone. This chain links TRBV30 with TRBJ2-1; 8 bases line up with TRBD2. CDR1 and CDR2 (germline): GTSNPN, SVGIG (reference sequence). Germline trimming cut 3 bases from V and 1 base from J; bases unmatched to any gene: 2. CDR3 size: 14 residues. The CDR3 is CAWRLAGSYNEQFF. In DNA, the CDR3 is TGTGCCTGGAGGTTAGCGGGGTCCTACAATGAGCAGTTCTTC.

This clone showed up many times. J is TRBJ2-2 and V is TRBV6-4; the D is unclear. V was clipped by 3 bases and J by 6 bases, with 11 bases between them. The CDR3 contains 14 residues. Germline V CDR1 and CDR2: MRHNA, SNTAGT. The CDR3 DNA is TGTGCCAGCAGTGAAGACGCGGAATCCGGGGAGCTGTTTTTT. This encodes CASSEDAESGELFF.